A selection of T cell receptor beta chains follows, all from one sample in a study of T cell repertoires in cytomegalovirus infection. Via MiXCR, TCRdb re-called the reads, giving one row per CDR3 protein. The sample lists approximately 400,000 distinct CDR3 sequences, under 40% occurring once. The material sequenced was PBMCs. These receptors were collected from a human donor in good health (CMV status not recorded). Some clones in this sample may be carry-over from other donors' samples. Each CDR3 is given with its conserved first and last residue. The D gene is left open where the match is weak. Expanded clones are given a class, and other clones once, few, many or no size at all.

v_call	clone_size	d_call	j_call	cdr3_nt	cdr3_aa
TRBV6-2/TRBV6-3	.	.	TRBJ2-3	TGTGCCAGCAGCCGAATCGGGGGCACATATACGCAGTATTTT	CASSRIGGTYTQYF
TRBV11-2	few	.	TRBJ2-2	TGTGCCAGCAGCGTGCCCCGGGGAATGAGCGGCGGGGAGCTGTTTTTT	CASSVPRGMSGGELFF
TRBV11-2	many	TRBD2	TRBJ2-1	TGTGCCAGCAGCTTAGACCCTAGCGGCTCCTACAATGAGCAGTTCTTC	CASSLDPSGSYNEQFF
TRBV12-3/TRBV12-4	.	.	TRBJ2-4	TGTGCCAGCAGCGAACCCAGGGTATGGGCCAAAAACATTCAGTACTTC	CASSEPRVWAKNIQYF
TRBV6-1	few	TRBD1	TRBJ1-1	TGTGCCAGCAACCTCGGACAGGCGGTCATGAACACTGAAGCTTTCTTT	CASNLGQAVMNTEAFF
TRBV10-3	.	TRBD2	TRBJ2-1	TGTGCCATCAGTCACACGAGCGGGGGGGTATTCAATGAGCAGTTCTTC	CAISHTSGGVFNEQFF
TRBV7-6	.	.	TRBJ2-5	TGTGCCAGCAGCTTCTCTAACCAAGAGACCCAGTACTTC	CASSFSNQETQYF
TRBV7-6	.	.	TRBJ2-3	TGTGCCAGCCCCGTGGGCGGCCGCACAGATACGCAGTATTTT	CASPVGGRTDTQYF
TRBV28	.	.	TRBJ1-1	TGTGCCAGCAAGGATGGGGGCCGGGCTTTCTTT	CASKDGGRAFF
TRBV11-3	.	.	TRBJ2-1	TGTGCCAGCAGCTTAGATCCGGCCTCCAACAATGAGCAGTTCTTC	CASSLDPASNNEQFF
TRBV7-2	many	.	TRBJ1-4	TGTGCCAGCAGCGCCTATGACAGCGTAGAGGAAAAACTGTTTTTT	CASSAYDSVEEKLFF
TRBV7-2	many	.	TRBJ2-2	TGTGCCAGCAGCTTAGGACCGCTCACCGGGGAGCTGTTTTTT	CASSLGPLTGELFF
TRBV15	few	.	TRBJ2-3	TGTGCCACCAGCAGAGACAGGGCAGATACGCAGTATTTT	CATSRDRADTQYF
TRBV12-3/TRBV12-4	.	.	TRBJ1-2	TGTGCCAGCAGCCGATATCCCTCTTCGGACCCGAAAGGCTACCCCTTC	CASSRYPSSDPKGYPF
TRBV4-3	.	.	TRBJ2-7	TGCGCCAGCAGCCAAGAGGGGCGGGGAGACTCCTACGAGCAGTACTTC	CASSQEGRGDSYEQYF
TRBV6-5	few	TRBD2	TRBJ2-2	TGTGCCAGCAGCGAACGACTAGCGGGGGGGCCCGGGGAGCTGTTTTTT	CASSERLAGGPGELFF
TRBV12-3/TRBV12-4	many	.	TRBJ2-2	TGTGCCAGCAGCCAGATTCAAACCGGGGAGCTGTTTTTT	CASSQIQTGELFF
TRBV7-2	many	.	TRBJ2-1	TGTGCCAGCAGCTTAGACCCCGGTCCCACTGAGCAGTTCTTC	CASSLDPGPTEQFF
TRBV7-2	many	.	TRBJ2-3	TGTGCCAGCAGCTTAACGGGACGAGGGATTCCAGATACGCAGTATTTT	CASSLTGRGIPDTQYF
TRBV4-1	.	.	TRBJ1-2	TGCGCCAGCAGCCACCGCTGGGGGTCGTACAGAGTAGGGACACAGAGCCTCTATGGCTACACCTTC	CASSHRWGSYRVGTQSLYGYTF